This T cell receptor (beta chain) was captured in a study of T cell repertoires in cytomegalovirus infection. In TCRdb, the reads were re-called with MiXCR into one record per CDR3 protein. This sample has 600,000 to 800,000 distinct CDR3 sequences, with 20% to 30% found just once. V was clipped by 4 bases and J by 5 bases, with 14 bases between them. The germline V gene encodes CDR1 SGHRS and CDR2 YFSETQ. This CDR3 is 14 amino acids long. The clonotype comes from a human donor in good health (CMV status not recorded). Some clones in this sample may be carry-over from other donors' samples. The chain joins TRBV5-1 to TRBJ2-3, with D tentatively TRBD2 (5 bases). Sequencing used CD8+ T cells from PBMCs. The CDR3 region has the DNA TGCGCCAGCAGCCCTGGGTTAGCGCAAGATACGCAGTATTTT. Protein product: CASSPGLAQDTQYF. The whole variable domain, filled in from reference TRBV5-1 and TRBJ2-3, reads KAGVTQTPRYLIKTRGQQVTLSCSPISGHRSVSWYQQTPGQGLQFLFEYFSETQRNKGNFPGRFSGRQFSNSRSEMNVSTLELGDSALYLCASSPGLAQDTQYFGPGTRLTVL.